The rows below give T cell receptor beta chains drawn from one sample of a study of T cell responses to AZD1222 COVID-19 vaccine. The repertoire was sequenced with immunoSEQ multiplex PCR; TCRdb's copy has only in-frame clones and lacks some. The repertoire has 140,000 or so clones, approximately 91% of them found once; the top ten carry about 1.9%. Here the sequenced sample was peripheral blood, taken 28 days after the second AZD1222 dose. The receptors stem from an adult who received the AZD1222 COVID-19 vaccine. Both conserved end residues are part of each CDR3. The D gene is left open where the match is weak. Expanded clones get a size class; other rows say once, few or many, or leave the size out.

clone size	J gene	D gene	V gene	CDR3 protein	CDR3 DNA
-	TRBJ1-3	TRBD1	TRBV19	CASSGFGQGGSGNTIYF	TGTGCCAGTAGTGGATTCGGACAGGGCGGCTCTGGAAACACCATATATTTT
-	TRBJ1-5	-	TRBV27	CASSGAGLNQPQHF	TGTGCCAGTTCAGGGGCTGGACTCAATCAGCCCCAGCATTTT
-	TRBJ2-2	-	TRBV7-2	CASSPDRRNTGELFF	TGTGCCAGCAGCCCCGACCGGAGGAACACCGGGGAGCTGTTTTTT
-	TRBJ1-2	TRBD1	TRBV9	CASSRTGYGYTF	TGTGCCAGCAGTCGGACAGGGTATGGCTACACCTTC
-	TRBJ1-1	-	TRBV9	CASSKGGRSEAFF	TGTGCCAGCAGCAAGGGCGGCAGAAGTGAAGCTTTCTTT
-	TRBJ2-7	-	TRBV5-1	CASSLWYVSPSGYEQYF	TGCGCCAGCAGCTTGTGGTATGTATCCCCTTCGGGCTACGAGCAGTACTTC
-	TRBJ1-1	TRBD1	TRBV6-1	CASSETGPTEAFF	TGTGCCAGCAGTGAGACAGGGCCCACTGAAGCTTTCTTT
-	TRBJ1-1	-	TRBV6-5	CASISGGREAFF	TGTGCCAGCATCAGCGGGGGACGTGAAGCTTTCTTT
once	TRBJ1-1	TRBD1	TRBV7-2	CASSLRDRATEAFF	TGTGCCAGCAGCTTAAGGGACAGGGCCACTGAAGCTTTCTTT
-	TRBJ1-1	-	TRBV12-3/TRBV12-4	CASRSRDGEAFF	TGTGCCAGCAGAAGCCGGGACGGAGAAGCTTTCTTT
-	TRBJ2-7	TRBD1	TRBV5-1	CASSARPTGRLDEQYF	TGCGCCAGCAGCGCGCGTCCGACAGGGCGGCTAGACGAGCAGTACTTC
-	TRBJ2-2	-	TRBV6-5	CATEFANTGELFF	TGTGCCACCGAATTCGCGAACACCGGGGAGCTGTTTTTT
-	TRBJ2-1	TRBD2	TRBV11-3	CASSLGLAGAYSYNEQFF	TGTGCCAGCAGCTTAGGACTAGCGGGAGCCTACTCCTACAATGAGCAGTTCTTC
-	TRBJ2-5	TRBD1	TRBV18	CASSLRDSPGRETQYF	TGTGCCAGCTCACTCCGGGACAGCCCCGGGCGGGAGACCCAGTACTTC
-	TRBJ1-2	-	TRBV11-2	CASSPDSNYGYTF	TGTGCCAGCAGCCCGGACAGTAACTATGGCTACACCTTC
once	TRBJ1-1	-	TRBV2	CASSPRDFYTEAFF	TGTGCCAGCAGTCCTCGGGACTTCTACACTGAAGCTTTCTTT
-	TRBJ1-2	-	TRBV6-6	CASSQGQFYGYTF	TGTGCCAGCTCCCAGGGCCAGTTCTATGGCTACACCTTC
-	TRBJ1-5	-	TRBV7-8	CASSLVASGRGSNQPQHF	TGTGCCAGCAGCTTAGTGGCTTCCGGCCGCGGTAGCAATCAGCCCCAGCATTTT
-	TRBJ2-7	-	TRBV3-1/TRBV3-2	CASSQGVDYGEQYF	TGTGCCAGCAGCCAAGGGGTGGACTACGGCGAGCAGTACTTC
-	TRBJ1-1	TRBD1	TRBV3-1/TRBV3-2	CASSPRTGGLNTEAFF	TGTGCCAGCAGCCCCCGGACAGGGGGCTTGAACACTGAAGCTTTCTTT
-	TRBJ1-1	-	TRBV5-6	CASSLEGWAFF	TGTGCCAGCAGCTTGGAGGGTTGGGCTTTCTTT
-	TRBJ1-1	-	TRBV18	CASSPLDGEAEAFF	TGTGCCAGCTCACCGTTAGACGGGGAGGCCGAAGCTTTCTTT
few	TRBJ1-1	TRBD1	TRBV5-4	CASSFRDRAEAFF	TGTGCCAGCAGCTTTCGGGACAGGGCTGAAGCTTTCTTT
-	TRBJ2-5	TRBD2	TRBV5-1	CASSRGLAATQETQYF	TGCGCCAGCAGCCGGGGACTAGCGGCGACCCAAGAGACCCAGTACTTC
-	TRBJ2-7	-	TRBV5-1	CASSLESARVVEQYF	TGCGCCAGCAGCTTGGAATCCGCCAGGGTGGTTGAGCAGTACTTC
-	TRBJ1-2	TRBD1	TRBV6-5	CASRPGTGGGYTF	TGTGCCAGCAGACCCGGGACAGGGGGTGGCTACACCTTC
once	TRBJ2-1	-	TRBV28	CASSFRHTPSSYNEQFF	TGTGCCAGCAGTTTTAGGCATACTCCCAGCTCCTACAATGAGCAGTTCTTC
-	TRBJ1-1	-	TRBV29-1	CSANRVNTEAFF	TGCAGCGCGAACAGGGTGAACACTGAAGCTTTCTTT
-	TRBJ1-2	-	TRBV21-1	CASSTRDREGKDGYTF	TGTGCCAGCAGCACCCGGGACAGGGAAGGAAAGGATGGCTACACCTTC
-	TRBJ1-6	-	TRBV15	CATSPRQTNNSPLHF	TGTGCCACCAGCCCCCGACAGACGAATAATTCACCCCTCCACTTT
few	TRBJ2-2	TRBD2	TRBV6-6	CASSPQSGGDTGELFF	TGTGCCAGCAGCCCCCAGAGCGGGGGGGACACCGGGGAGCTGTTTTTT
-	TRBJ2-3	TRBD2	TRBV6-1	CASSDTTSGTDTQYF	TGTGCCAGCAGTGACACGACTAGCGGCACAGATACGCAGTATTTT
-	TRBJ1-5	TRBD1	TRBV10-2	CASSRQGLGQPQHF	TGCGCCAGCAGCCGACAGGGACTGGGTCAGCCCCAGCATTTT
-	TRBJ2-7	TRBD2	TRBV3-1/TRBV3-2	CASSQDLPTSGHYEQYF	TGTGCCAGCAGCCAAGATCTGCCGACTAGCGGACACTACGAGCAGTACTTC
-	TRBJ1-1	TRBD1	TRBV11-1	CASSAPDRDTEAFF	TGTGCCAGCAGCGCCCCCGACAGGGACACTGAAGCTTTCTTT
-	TRBJ1-2	TRBD1	TRBV7-2	CASSSPGQGRMGGYTF	TGTGCCAGCAGCTCACCGGGACAGGGCCGCATGGGGGGCTACACCTTC
-	TRBJ1-4	TRBD1	TRBV5-5	CASSFGTGINEKLFF	TGTGCCAGCAGCTTTGGGACAGGGATTAATGAAAAACTGTTTTTT
-	TRBJ2-7	-	TRBV7-9	CASSRDRSSYEQYF	TGTGCCAGCAGCCGTGACAGGTCCTCCTACGAGCAGTACTTC
-	TRBJ1-4	-	TRBV2	CASSEAWTVIGDEKLFF	TGTGCCAGCAGTGAAGCATGGACTGTAATCGGGGATGAAAAACTGTTTTTT
once	TRBJ1-2	TRBD1	TRBV30	CASNRGGYTF	TGTGCCTCCAACAGGGGTGGCTACACCTTC
-	TRBJ1-6	-	TRBV5-1	CASSLAGSNSPLHF	TGCGCCAGCAGCTTGGCGGGGAGCAACTCACCCCTCCACTTT
few	TRBJ2-1	-	TRBV5-1	CASSPRDAYNEQFF	TGCGCCAGCAGCCCCCGGGACGCCTACAATGAGCAGTTCTTC
-	TRBJ2-7	TRBD2	TRBV6-5	CASRGGSGLEQYF	TGTGCCAGCAGGGGGGGGTCAGGGCTCGAGCAGTACTTC
few	TRBJ2-2	-	TRBV18	CASSPRGVGTGELFF	TGTGCCAGCTCACCACGAGGGGTTGGCACCGGGGAGCTGTTTTTT
-	TRBJ1-2	-	TRBV3-1/TRBV3-2	CASSQVRANYGYTF	TGTGCCAGCAGCCAAGTCAGGGCTAACTATGGCTACACCTTC
-	TRBJ1-2	TRBD1	TRBV5-1	CASSLPGGDGYTF	TGCGCCAGCAGCTTACCAGGGGGCGATGGCTACACCTTC
-	TRBJ1-3	-	TRBV9	CASSRDHPLTASGNTIYF	TGTGCCAGCAGTCGGGACCACCCTCTGACAGCCTCTGGAAACACCATATATTTT
-	TRBJ2-2	TRBD1	TRBV7-9	CASRPPGQGAGELFF	TGTGCCAGCAGACCCCCGGGACAGGGGGCCGGGGAGCTGTTTTTT
-	TRBJ1-3	-	TRBV6-5	CASSYGQSGNTIYF	TGTGCCAGCAGTTACGGCCAGAGCGGAAACACCATATATTTT
-	TRBJ1-1	-	TRBV6-5	CASSYSGASGETEAFF	TGTGCCAGCAGTTACTCTGGGGCATCGGGGGAGACTGAAGCTTTCTTT
-	TRBJ1-5	-	TRBV10-3	CAISGGQGNQPQHF	TGTGCCATCAGTGGGGGCCAGGGCAATCAGCCCCAGCATTTT
-	TRBJ2-7	-	TRBV28	CASSPGPYEQYF	TGTGCCAGCAGCCCAGGGCCCTACGAGCAGTACTTC
-	TRBJ2-5	-	TRBV19	CASSRTGTGETQYF	TGTGCCAGCTCCCGAACCGGGACGGGAGAGACCCAGTACTTC
-	TRBJ2-3	TRBD2	TRBV19	CASTPGGGGINTQYF	TGTGCCAGTACCCCCGGGGGGGGAGGGATAAATACGCAGTATTTT
-	TRBJ1-5	TRBD1	TRBV5-8	CASSKGQISNQPQHF	TGTGCCAGCAGCAAGGGACAGATTAGCAATCAGCCCCAGCATTTT
-	TRBJ1-1	-	TRBV7-2	CASSFGGGRTEAFF	TGTGCCAGCAGCTTCGGCGGGGGCAGGACTGAAGCTTTCTTT
-	TRBJ1-5	-	TRBV19	CAGGAINSNQPQHF	TGTGCCGGCGGGGCGATTAATAGCAATCAGCCCCAGCATTTT
-	TRBJ1-5	-	TRBV2	CASSDEGYQPQHF	TGTGCCAGCAGCGACGAGGGGTATCAGCCCCAGCATTTT
-	TRBJ2-7	-	TRBV4-1	CASSLGQQLPYEQYF	TGCGCCAGCAGCCTAGGACAGCAACTTCCCTACGAGCAGTACTTC
once	TRBJ1-1	-	TRBV7-8	CASSPRDSTEAFF	TGTGCCAGCAGCCCACGAGACTCAACTGAAGCTTTCTTT